Below are 8 T cell receptor beta chains sequenced from a single sample in a study of shared clonotypes between healthy human individuals. Some clones are missing from TCRdb's copy, which holds only in-frame ones; the method was immunoSEQ multiplex PCR. The sample shows approximately 1,500,000 clones, approximately 98% of them seen only once. Sequencing was done on a sample of naive CD4+ T cells sorted from blood. The subset was: CD45RA+ positively selected. Receptor source: a young man in good health.

The J gene is TRBJ1-1, the V gene TRBV5-1; D uncertain. CDR3 size: 14 residues. Germline CDR1 SGHRS, CDR2 YFSETQ. V was cut by 0 bases and J by 0 bases, with 6 bases left in between. The CDR3 sequence: CASSLEIVNTEAFF. Written as DNA, the CDR3 is TGCGCCAGCAGCTTGGAGATCGTGAACACTGAAGCTTTCTTT.

J is TRBJ1-1 and V is TRBV6-5; the D gene is possibly TRBD1 (6 bases). The CDR3 has 15 amino acids. Germline lookup yields CDR1 MNHEY and CDR2 SVGAGI. Trimming removed 0 bases at V and 3 bases at J, with 11 bases between. The CDR3 DNA reads TGTGCCAGCAGTTACTCACCAGGGGATCACACTGAAGCTTTCTTT. Encoded protein: CASSYSPGDHTEAFF.

The rearrangement uses TRBV28 and TRBJ2-1, with TRBD2 matching over 9 bases. CDR3 length: 15 residues. The V gene end was trimmed by 6 bases and the J gene end by 7 bases; junction bases not matched to a gene: 10. From germline, CDR1 is MDHEN and CDR2 SYDVKM. CDR3 sequence (DNA): TGTGCCAGCAGCCATAGCGGGAGTGGTAGGAATGAGCAGTTCTTC. Its protein is CASSHSGSGRNEQFF.

The rearrangement uses TRBV7-9 and TRBJ2-3; D uncertain. The CDR3 sequence is 14 residues long. Germline V gene lookup returns CDR1 SEHNR and CDR2 FQNEAQ (reference sequence). The V end was cut by 5 bases, the J end by 0 bases, with 9 bases between. Here the CDR3 reads CASSRPGSTDTQYF. CDR3 nucleotide sequence: TGTGCCAGCAGCCGACCCGGTAGCACAGATACGCAGTATTTT. Full variable domain (outside the CDR3, taken from reference TRBV7-9 and TRBJ2-3): DTGVSQNPRHKITKRGQNVTFRCDPISEHNRLYWYRQTLGQGPEFLTYFQNEAQLEKSRLLSDRFSAERPKGSFSTLEIQRTEQGDSAMYLCASSRPGSTDTQYFGPGTRLTVL.

This chain links TRBV7-9 with TRBJ1-2; the D gene is possibly TRBD1 (5 bases). The CDR3 is made up of 17 amino acids. Germline V gene lookup returns CDR1 SEHNR and CDR2 FQNEAQ (reference sequence). The V gene lost 5 bases and the J gene lost 6 bases, with 25 bases spanning the gap. The CDR3 DNA follows: TGTGCCAGCAGCCCCCGGGCAGGGATAACGACGTTTGATGGCTACACCTTC. This codes for CASSPRAGITTFDGYTF.

The chain combines TRBV11-2 with TRBJ2-7; D gene uncertain. The V gene lost 4 bases and the J gene lost 2 bases, with 12 bases spanning the gap. The CDR3 contains 14 residues. The germline CDR1 and CDR2 sequences are SGHAT and FQNNGV. CDR3 DNA sequence: TGTGCCAGCAGCTCCCTATTGGGAACCTACGAGCAGTACTTC. Translation: CASSSLLGTYEQYF.

The V and J genes are TRBV30 and TRBJ1-2; D call uncertain. The germline V gene has CDR1 GTSNPN and CDR2 SVGIG (reference sequence). The CDR3 runs 14 residues. The CDR3 is CAEFPGRTNYGYTF. The CDR3 coding sequence is TGTGCGGAGTTTCCAGGACGGACTAACTATGGCTACACCTTC.

The chain couples TRBV28 to TRBJ2-1; TRBD1 agrees at 8 bases. Trimming removed 5 bases from V and 4 bases from J; junction bases left unmatched: 7. The germline CDR1 and CDR2 sequences are MDHEN and SYDVKM. This CDR3 region has 15 residues. The CDR3 bases are TGTGCCAGCAGTCCCGGGACAGGATTTTACAATGAGCAGTTCTTC. As protein: CASSPGTGFYNEQFF.